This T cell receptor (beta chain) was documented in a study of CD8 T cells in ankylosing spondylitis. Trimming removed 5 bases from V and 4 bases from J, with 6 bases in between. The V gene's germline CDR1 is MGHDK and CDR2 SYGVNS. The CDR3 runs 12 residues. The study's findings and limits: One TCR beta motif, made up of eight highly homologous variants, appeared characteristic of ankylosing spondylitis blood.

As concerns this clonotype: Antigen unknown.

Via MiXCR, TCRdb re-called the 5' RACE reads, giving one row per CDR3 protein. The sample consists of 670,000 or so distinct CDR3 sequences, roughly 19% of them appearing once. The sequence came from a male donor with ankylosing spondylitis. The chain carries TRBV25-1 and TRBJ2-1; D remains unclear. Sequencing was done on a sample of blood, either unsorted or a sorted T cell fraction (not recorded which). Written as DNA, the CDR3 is TGTGCCAGCAGTAGACGTTACAATGAGCAGTTCTTC. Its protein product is CASSRRYNEQFF. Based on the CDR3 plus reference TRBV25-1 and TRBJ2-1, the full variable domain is EADIYQTPRYLVIGTGKKITLECSQTMGHDKMYWYQQDPGMELHLIHYSYGVNSTEKGDLSSESTVSRIRTEHFPLTLESARPSHTSQYLCASSRRYNEQFFGPGTRLTVL.